This is a list of T cell receptor beta chains from one sample in a study of T-cell memory formation after mild COVID-19. One entry per CDR3 protein results from TCRdb running MiXCR on the 5' RACE reads. The sample holds approximately 410,000 distinct CDR3 sequences, 20% to 30% seen once. The sample consisted of PBMCs or a T cell subset sorted from them (not recorded which). The receptor set was obtained from an adult woman who had mild COVID-19 (a few samples of this study predate the infection). Cell type and time point are not known. Each CDR3 is given with its conserved first and last residue. D genes are given only for firm matches. Clone size is given for some rows only: seen once, a few or many times, or a class if the clone is expanded.

TRBV27	TRBJ2-7	TRBD2	few	CASSAAGGTYEQYF	TGTGCCAGCAGTGCCGCGGGAGGAACCTACGAGCAGTACTTC
TRBV7-9	TRBJ2-5	.	many	CASSSRSFETQYF	TGTGCCAGCAGCTCGCGGTCTTTTGAGACCCAGTACTTC
TRBV20-1	TRBJ1-1	TRBD1	.	CSARYRGRVMNTEAFF	TGCAGTGCTAGGTACAGGGGTAGGGTCATGAACACTGAAGCTTTCTTT
TRBV6-2/TRBV6-3	TRBJ2-6	.	.	CASSTTTGTPGANVLTF	TGTGCCAGCAGTACCACGACAGGTACCCCTGGGGCCAACGTCCTGACTTTC
TRBV15	TRBJ2-3	TRBD2	few	CATSRDTAGGSYTQYF	TGTGCCACCAGCAGAGACACAGCGGGGGGGTCATATACGCAGTATTTT
TRBV4-3	TRBJ2-3	.	many	CASSQEGDFGRTDTQYF	TGCGCCAGCAGCCAAGAAGGAGACTTTGGCAGAACAGATACGCAGTATTTT
TRBV5-1	TRBJ1-2	TRBD1	many	CASSWEQGQRGYGYTF	TGCGCCAGCAGCTGGGAACAGGGACAGCGAGGATATGGCTACACCTTC
TRBV5-1	TRBJ2-2	.	few	CASSEGRGELFF	TGCGCCAGCAGCGAGGGACGCGGGGAGCTGTTTTTT
TRBV12-3/TRBV12-4	TRBJ1-2	.	.	CATLKEGQTLNGYTF	TGTGCCACCCTGAAGGAGGGGCAGACCCTGAATGGCTACACCTTC
TRBV20-1	TRBJ2-7	.	.	CSASLGYEQYF	TGCAGTGCATCCTTGGGATACGAGCAGTACTTC
TRBV24-1	TRBJ2-3	.	.	CATTPSRGRTDTQYF	TGTGCCACCACCCCCAGCCGGGGGAGGACAGATACGCAGTATTTT
TRBV7-9	TRBJ1-5	.	.	CASSLISGPQHF	TGTGCCAGCAGCCTAATATCGGGGCCCCAGCATTTT
TRBV25-1	TRBJ1-1	TRBD1	few	CASMKGDSHPEAFF	TGTGCCAGCATGAAGGGGGACAGTCACCCTGAAGCTTTCTTT
TRBV9	TRBJ1-2	.	few	CASSVVDAGEGYTF	TGTGCCAGCAGCGTAGTGGATGCAGGGGAGGGCTACACCTTC
TRBV7-8	TRBJ2-3	.	few	CASSLVFDSSTSTDTQYF	TGTGCCAGCAGCTTAGTCTTCGACAGCTCGACTAGCACAGATACGCAGTATTTT
TRBV29-1	TRBJ2-3	TRBD2	few	CSLRAGGSDTQYF	TGCAGCCTCCGCGCGGGGGGCTCAGATACGCAGTATTTT
TRBV7-9	TRBJ1-2	.	.	CASSGPFVGHGYTF	TGTGCCAGCAGCGGTCCGTTTGTTGGGCATGGCTACACCTTC
TRBV7-9	TRBJ2-1	.	many	CASSSGGAGASYNEQFF	TGTGCCAGCAGCTCTGGCGGGGCGGGGGCCTCCTACAATGAGCAGTTCTTC
TRBV25-1	TRBJ1-1	TRBD1	few	CASSEYRLTGFPEAFF	TGTGCCAGCAGTGAATATCGGCTGACAGGGTTCCCTGAAGCTTTCTTT
TRBV7-2	TRBJ2-7	TRBD2	.	CASSFPTSGYEQYF	TGTGCCAGCAGCTTCCCGACTAGCGGGTACGAGCAGTACTTC
TRBV12-3/TRBV12-4	TRBJ1-4	.	.	CASSVKVDNEKLFF	TGTGCCAGCAGTGTGAAAGTGGATAACGAAAAACTGTTTTTT
TRBV12-3/TRBV12-4	TRBJ1-2	TRBD1	.	CASRQSGQGRGYTF	TGTGCCAGCAGACAATCCGGACAGGGACGCGGCTACACCTTC
TRBV3-1	TRBJ2-1	TRBD2	few	CASSAGLGGNEQFF	TGTGCCAGCAGCGCAGGACTAGGTGGCAATGAGCAGTTCTTC
TRBV5-1	TRBJ2-5	TRBD2	.	CASRKGAWLFAAGEQETQYF	TGCGCCAGCCGGAAGGGAGCTTGGTTATTCGCAGCGGGAGAGCAGGAGACCCAGTACTTC
TRBV6-2/TRBV6-3	TRBJ2-7	.	few	CASRTDSNYEQYF	TGTGCCAGCAGAACGGACTCCAACTACGAGCAGTACTTC
TRBV29-1	TRBJ2-7	.	.	CSVSPDSSYEQYF	TGCAGCGTTTCCCCGGATAGCTCCTACGAGCAGTACTTC
TRBV2	TRBJ2-4	.	.	CASIGMSKNIQYF	TGTGCCAGCATTGGAATGAGCAAAAACATTCAGTACTTC
TRBV6-5	TRBJ1-3	.	.	CASSEPWENTIYF	TGTGCCAGCAGCGAGCCCTGGGAAAACACCATATATTTT
TRBV7-9	TRBJ2-3	TRBD1	few	CASGPGQGTDTQYF	TGTGCCAGCGGACCAGGACAGGGCACAGATACGCAGTATTTT
TRBV5-5	TRBJ2-7	.	.	CASSLVGRGDYEQYF	TGTGCCAGCAGCTTGGTAGGCAGGGGCGACTACGAGCAGTACTTC
TRBV7-3	TRBJ1-1	TRBD1	.	CASSPGTGVTEAFF	TGTGCCAGCAGCCCCGGGACAGGGGTCACTGAAGCTTTCTTT
TRBV25-1	TRBJ2-4	.	.	CASSESLQNIQYF	TGTGCCAGCAGTGAAAGTCTCCAAAACATTCAGTACTTC
TRBV6-1	TRBJ2-1	.	.	CASSVRDSNEQFF	TGTGCCAGCAGTGTTAGGGACTCCAATGAGCAGTTCTTC
TRBV6-6	TRBJ2-7	TRBD2	.	CASSGGNYEQYF	TGTGCCAGCAGCGGGGGGAACTACGAGCAGTACTTC
TRBV12-3/TRBV12-4	TRBJ1-6	.	few	CASSLVGGWAPLHF	TGTGCCAGCAGTTTAGTCGGGGGTTGGGCACCCCTCCACTTT
TRBV4-1	TRBJ2-3	TRBD2	few	CASSLGRGGGADTQYF	TGCGCCAGCAGCCTAGGCCGGGGGGGCGGGGCAGATACGCAGTATTTT
TRBV30	TRBJ2-7	.	.	CAWSGGASYEQYF	TGTGCCTGGAGTGGGGGGGCCTCCTACGAGCAGTACTTC
TRBV7-9	TRBJ2-7	.	few	CASSLLVRTYEQYF	TGTGCCAGCAGCTTACTTGTCAGAACCTACGAGCAGTACTTC
TRBV3-1	TRBJ2-7	.	.	CASTYGSSYEQYF	TGTGCCAGCACCTACGGGAGTAGCTACGAGCAGTACTTC
TRBV10-3	TRBJ2-5	.	.	CAISGGVEHQETQYF	TGTGCCATCAGTGGCGGGGTAGAGCACCAAGAGACCCAGTACTTC